The rows below give T cell receptor beta chains drawn from one sample of a study of response to subunit inactivated influenza vaccine. TCRdb re-derived calls from the RT-PCR reads in MiXCR, one entry per CDR3 protein. There are about 700,000 distinct CDR3 sequences in the sample; 11% to 15% occur only once, and approximately 7% lies in the top ten. Material: PBMCs from blood, obtained approximately 15 days before vaccination. The receptors shown here come from a man aged 50-60 years who received an inactivated influenza vaccine. CDR3s include the opening cysteine and the closing phenylalanine or tryptophan. The D gene is left open where the match is weak. Expanded clones get a size class; other rows say once, few or many, or leave the size out.

D | J | size | V | DNA | CDR3
- | TRBJ1-1 | few | TRBV6-2/TRBV6-3 | TGTGCCAGCAGTTCCCCAATGAACACTGAAGCTTTCTTT | CASSSPMNTEAFF
- | TRBJ1-1 | - | TRBV20-1 | TGCAGTGCCGGTAGGGCAGGGAACACTGAAGCTTTCTTT | CSAGRAGNTEAFF
- | TRBJ1-3 | few | TRBV20-1 | TGCAGTGTTTCCAATCTTACAAGGACTGGAAACACCATATATTTT | CSVSNLTRTGNTIYF
- | TRBJ1-1 | many | TRBV30 | TGTGCCTGGAGTGCCGCCATGAACACTGAAGCTTTCTTT | CAWSAAMNTEAFF
- | TRBJ1-1 | - | TRBV20-1 | TGCAGTGCTAACCTCGACGGGAACACTGAAGCTTTCTTT | CSANLDGNTEAFF
TRBD1 | TRBJ2-2 | many | TRBV10-3 | TGTGCCACTTCTCAGGGGACAGGCCTTTTCTGGGCCGGGGAGCTGTTTTTT | CATSQGTGLFWAGELFF
TRBD1 | TRBJ2-7 | - | TRBV3-1 | TGTGCCAGCAGCCAAGGCCGGACAGGGCTCGAGCAGTACTTC | CASSQGRTGLEQYF
TRBD2 | TRBJ2-1 | - | TRBV3-1 | TGTGCCAGCAGCCCGACTAGCGGGGGTCTTGAGCAGTTCTTC | CASSPTSGGLEQFF
- | TRBJ2-1 | - | TRBV7-2 | TGTGCCAGCAGCTTAGCCCTACTCGGTGGGACTGAGCAGTTCTTC | CASSLALLGGTEQFF
TRBD1 | TRBJ1-1 | few | TRBV11-2 | TGTGCCAGCAGCTTACTACTAGGACAGGGGAACACTGAAGCTTTCTTT | CASSLLLGQGNTEAFF
- | TRBJ2-3 | few | TRBV5-1 | TGCGCCAGCAGCTTGGTGTACGGCACAGATACGCAGTATTTT | CASSLVYGTDTQYF
TRBD2 | TRBJ2-1 | few | TRBV20-1 | TGCAGTGCTGGGACTAGCGGGAGGGCTCAGCAGTTCTTC | CSAGTSGRAQQFF
- | TRBJ2-7 | many | TRBV12-3/TRBV12-4 | TGTGCCAGCAGTTTAGGGACCTTAAACTACGAGCAGTACTTC | CASSLGTLNYEQYF
TRBD1 | TRBJ2-1 | - | TRBV7-2 | TGTGCCAGCAGCTATAGGACAGGGTGGGTCAATGAGCAGTTCTTC | CASSYRTGWVNEQFF
TRBD2 | TRBJ2-5 | few | TRBV5-1 | TGCGCCAGCAGCTCAGGAGGACTAGCAGGCGAGACCCAGTACTTC | CASSSGGLAGETQYF
- | TRBJ1-3 | few | TRBV7-8 | TGTGCCAGCAGCGTCGCCACAGGGTACTCTGGAAACACCATATATTTT | CASSVATGYSGNTIYF
- | TRBJ1-2 | many | TRBV5-1 | TGCGCCAGCAGCTTGGAAGGGGTCGGCGGCTACACCTTC | CASSLEGVGGYTF
TRBD2 | TRBJ2-1 | - | TRBV28 | TGTGCCAGCAGCGCACCACTAGCGGTATCCTACAATGAGCAGTTCTTC | CASSAPLAVSYNEQFF
- | TRBJ2-3 | - | TRBV7-2 | TGTGCCAGCAGCTTAGCCCTCTGGGGCGGCGCAGATACGCAGTATTTT | CASSLALWGGADTQYF
TRBD2 | TRBJ2-1 | few | TRBV7-2 | TGTGCCACCAACCGACTAGCGGGCAAGAATGAGCAGTTCTTC | CATNRLAGKNEQFF
- | TRBJ2-3 | few | TRBV6-2/TRBV6-3 | TGTGCCAGCAGTTACCGGCGGACAGATACGCAGTATTTT | CASSYRRTDTQYF
- | TRBJ2-3 | - | TRBV29-1 | TGCAGCGTCGGGGGCGTCGCCACAGATACGCAGTATTTT | CSVGGVATDTQYF
- | TRBJ1-1 | - | TRBV6-2/TRBV6-3 | TGTGCCAGGATTCTGGACAGGAACACTGAAGCTTTCTTT | CARILDRNTEAFF
- | TRBJ2-3 | once | TRBV27 | TGTGCCAGCAGTTTACGCAACTGGCAGTATTTT | CASSLRNWQYF
- | TRBJ1-6 | - | TRBV3-1 | TGTGCCAGCAGCCAAGCAGGGTGGGAGTCACCCCTCCACTTT | CASSQAGWESPLHF
TRBD1 | TRBJ2-1 | - | TRBV6-1 | TGTGCCAGCAGTGTAATATACAGGGGCAATGAGCAGTTCTTC | CASSVIYRGNEQFF
TRBD1 | TRBJ2-7 | - | TRBV6-1 | TGTGCCAGTCGGAATGGGGACAGGAACGAGCAGTACTTC | CASRNGDRNEQYF
- | TRBJ1-5 | - | TRBV28 | TGTGCCAGCAGTTTATTCTCAGGGGCTCAGCCCCAGCATTTT | CASSLFSGAQPQHF
- | TRBJ1-2 | - | TRBV20-1 | TGCAGTGCTCGAGTATCCAACTATGGCTACACCTTC | CSARVSNYGYTF
TRBD2 | TRBJ2-1 | - | TRBV20-1 | TGCAGTGCTAGAGTGGGGACTAGTTCCCTCTTC | CSARVGTSSLF
- | TRBJ2-2 | many | TRBV7-9 | TGTGCCAGCAGCCTGCCCGCTACCGGGGAGCTGTTTTTT | CASSLPATGELFF
- | TRBJ2-5 | - | TRBV5-4 | TGTGCCGTCCAAGGGGCTCAAGAGACCCAGTACTTC | CAVQGAQETQYF
- | TRBJ2-4 | - | TRBV5-1 | TGCGCCAGCAGCCCGGCCCATACTCTAGCCAAAAACATTCAGTACTTC | CASSPAHTLAKNIQYF
- | TRBJ2-1 | - | TRBV7-3 | TGTGCCAGCAGCTTAAACCCCATGGGGAATGAGCAGTTCTTC | CASSLNPMGNEQFF
TRBD2 | TRBJ2-1 | - | TRBV20-1 | TGCAGTGCTAGTGGGAGGTTTCTAGCGGGGATCAATGAGCAGTTCTTC | CSASGRFLAGINEQFF
- | TRBJ2-7 | many | TRBV20-1 | TGCAGTGCTAGAGGGACAAATTCAGGTGCTTACGAGCAGTACTTC | CSARGTNSGAYEQYF
- | TRBJ2-1 | few | TRBV7-7 | TGTGCTAGCAGCCCGTCCAGGGCAGGTGAGCAGTTCTTC | CASSPSRAGEQFF
- | TRBJ2-3 | few | TRBV7-2 | TGTGCCAGCACCCTAGACGGGTGGGGGCAGGTTGATACGCAGTATTTT | CASTLDGWGQVDTQYF
- | TRBJ2-5 | many | TRBV3-1 | TGTGCCAGCAGCCAAGTTTGGGGGGAGCAAGAGACCCAGTACTTC | CASSQVWGEQETQYF
- | TRBJ2-6 | - | TRBV7-6 | TGTGCCAGCAGCTTATTAAACTCCTACTCTGGGGCCAACGTCCTGACTTTC | CASSLLNSYSGANVLTF
- | TRBJ1-3 | - | TRBV11-1 | TGTGCCAGCAGCTTAAAGGGGCCGGGCCAGGGTCAATCTGGAAACACCATATATTTT | CASSLKGPGQGQSGNTIYF
- | TRBJ2-7 | - | TRBV28 | TGTGCCAGCAGCCGAGCCCTCGAGCAGTACTTC | CASSRALEQYF
TRBD2 | TRBJ2-7 | - | TRBV6-1 | TGTGCCAGCAACAGAGCGGGGGTCTACGAGCAGTACTTC | CASNRAGVYEQYF
TRBD1 | TRBJ2-1 | many | TRBV24-1 | TGTGCCACCAGTGACATTAGGACAGGGGGCAATGAGCAGTTCTTC | CATSDIRTGGNEQFF
- | TRBJ2-1 | few | TRBV7-9 | TGTGCCAGCAGCTCACGGGACCCGCTAACCTACAATGAGCAGTTCTTC | CASSSRDPLTYNEQFF
TRBD1 | TRBJ2-1 | once | TRBV2 | TGTGCCAGCAAGTGGGACAGGGGGCTAGGTGAGCAGTTCTTC | CASKWDRGLGEQFF